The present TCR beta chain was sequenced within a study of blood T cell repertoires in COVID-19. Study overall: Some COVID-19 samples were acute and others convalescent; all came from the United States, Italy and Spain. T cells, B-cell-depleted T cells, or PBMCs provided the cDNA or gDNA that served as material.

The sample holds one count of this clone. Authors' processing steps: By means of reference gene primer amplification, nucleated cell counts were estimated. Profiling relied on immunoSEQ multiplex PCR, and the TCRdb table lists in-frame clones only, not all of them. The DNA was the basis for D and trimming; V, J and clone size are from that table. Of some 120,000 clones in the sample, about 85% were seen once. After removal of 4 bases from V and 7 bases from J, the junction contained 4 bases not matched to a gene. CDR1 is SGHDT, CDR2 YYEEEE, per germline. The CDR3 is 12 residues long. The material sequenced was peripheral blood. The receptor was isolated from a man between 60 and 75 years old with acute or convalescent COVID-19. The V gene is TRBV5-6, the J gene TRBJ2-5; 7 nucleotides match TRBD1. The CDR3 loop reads CASSGTEVTQYF. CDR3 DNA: TGTGCCAGCAGCGGGACAGAGGTGACCCAGTACTTC.